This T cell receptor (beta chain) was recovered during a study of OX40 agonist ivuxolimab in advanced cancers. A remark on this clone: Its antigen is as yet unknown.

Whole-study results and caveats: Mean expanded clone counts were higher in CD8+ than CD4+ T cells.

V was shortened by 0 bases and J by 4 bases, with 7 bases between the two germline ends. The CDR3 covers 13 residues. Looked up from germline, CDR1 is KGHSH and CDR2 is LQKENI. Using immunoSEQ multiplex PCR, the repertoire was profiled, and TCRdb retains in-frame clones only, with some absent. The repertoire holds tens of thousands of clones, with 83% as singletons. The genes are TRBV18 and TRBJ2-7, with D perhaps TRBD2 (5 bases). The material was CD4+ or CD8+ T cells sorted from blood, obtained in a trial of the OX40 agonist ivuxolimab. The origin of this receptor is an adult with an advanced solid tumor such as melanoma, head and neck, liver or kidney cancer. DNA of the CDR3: TGTGCCAGCTCACCACCCGGGGTTTACGAGCAGTACTTC. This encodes CASSPPGVYEQYF.